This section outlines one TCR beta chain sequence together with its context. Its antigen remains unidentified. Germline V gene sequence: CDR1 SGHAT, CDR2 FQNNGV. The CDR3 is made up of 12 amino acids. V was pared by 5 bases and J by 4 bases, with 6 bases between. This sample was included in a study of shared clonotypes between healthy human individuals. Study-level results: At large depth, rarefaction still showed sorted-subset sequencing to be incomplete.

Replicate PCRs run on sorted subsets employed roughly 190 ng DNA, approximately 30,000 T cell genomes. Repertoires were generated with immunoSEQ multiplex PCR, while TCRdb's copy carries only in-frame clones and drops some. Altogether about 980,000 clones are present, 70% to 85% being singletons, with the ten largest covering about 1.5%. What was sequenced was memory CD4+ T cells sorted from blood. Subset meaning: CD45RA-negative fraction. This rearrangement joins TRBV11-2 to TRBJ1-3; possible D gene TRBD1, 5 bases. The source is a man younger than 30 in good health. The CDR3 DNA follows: TGTGCCAGCAGCCAGGGAGGAAACACCATATATTTT. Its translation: CASSQGGNTIYF. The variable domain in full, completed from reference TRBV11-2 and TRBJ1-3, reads EAGVAQSPRYKIIEKRQSVAFWCNPISGHATLYWYQQILGQGPKLLIQFQNNGVVDDSQLPKDRFSAERLKGVDSTLKIQPAKLEDSAVYLCASSQGGNTIYFGEGSWLTVV.